This record covers a single T cell receptor beta chain. Which antigen it targets is not known. It has no much larger one-base neighbor in the sample; base qualities were not kept. This entry comes from a study of blood T cell repertoires in COVID-19 (dated by TCRdb to 2019 to 2021). About the full investigation: Samples from collaborators originated in the United States, Italy and Spain and spanned both the acute and convalescent phases of COVID-19. The dataset comprised deeply sampled blood TCRbeta repertoires from subjects exposed to, actively infected with, or recovered from COVID-19. The samples were drawn from two sources: the first 160 participants of the ongoing ImmuneRACE study, and fewer than 1,500 subjects contributed by 6 global collaborators. Where available, HLA class I and class II types were obtained from metadata supplied by the sample provider rather than from assay-based typing. The material from the prospective study consisted of cDNA or gDNA derived from T cells, B-cell-depleted T cells, or PBMCs. The repertoires were made available in a free public database intended to serve as a resource for research on the immune response to SARS-CoV-2. A de-identified subject ID, COVID-19 status, age in years and sex were almost always included in the sample metadata. The study at large found these results: How much clinical and demographic metadata was included differed by source and by participant, and the metadata was provided uncurated.

The cysteine opens and the phenylalanine closes a CDR3 of 14 amino acids. Only CDR3 DNA remains: 42 bases, in frame from the first base. According to the germline V gene, CDR1 reads MNHEY and CDR2 reads SVGAGI. Germline trimming: 4 bases from V, 3 bases from J; junction bases outside gene matches: 4. TCRbeta CDR3 regions were amplified from genomic DNA using the immunoSEQ Assay, a bias-controlled multiplex PCR. On the study's bioinformatics: The number of nucleated cells in each sample was estimated by amplification of reference gene primers within the assay. To quantify the absolute abundance of each unique TCRbeta CDR3 rearrangement, sequence reads were collapsed and filtered. Productive Simpson clonality was computed per sample as the square root of Simpson's diversity index over productive rearrangements. Sourced from immuneACCESS, this table was stored by TCRdb with only in-frame sequences that have V and J called. A share of the clones is absent; for the studies checked, an unresolved V gene accounts for under half, and the remainder has no known explanation. V, J and clone size are taken as reported in that table, and D and trimming were inferred from the DNA itself. Counted in this sample were about 170,000 clones; about 85% of them appeared once. Approximately 6.9% of the sample is held by the ten biggest clonotypes.

One collaborating source in Seattle enrolled patients while the patients were actively infected and followed the patients over time throughout the course of disease. Each collaborating institution followed its own protocols to collect whole blood in K2EDTA tubes. For TCRbeta analysis, collaborator samples were shipped as frozen whole blood, as isolated PBMCs, or as DNA extracted from either sample type. Sequencing was done on a sample of peripheral blood. The sequence links TRBV6-5 to TRBJ2-7; TRBD1 agrees with 9 junctional bases. The origin of this receptor is a man aged 80 or over with COVID-19, enrolled during active disease. The CDR3 is CASSFPGQGYEQYF. The bases are TGTGCCAGCAGTTTCCCGGGACAGGGCTACGAGCAGTACTTC.